The sequence of this TCR beta chain was determined in a study of blood T cell repertoires in COVID-19. Across the whole study: The United States, Italy and Spain provided the acute and convalescent COVID-19 samples. From T cells, B-cell-depleted T cells, or PBMCs came the material, which was cDNA or gDNA.

Original methodology: Reference gene primer amplification gave estimated nucleated cell counts. The repertoire was sequenced with immunoSEQ multiplex PCR; TCRdb's copy has only in-frame clones and lacks some. The DNA was the basis for D and trimming; V, J and clone size are from that table. The sample consists of some 76,000 clones, around 87% of them appearing once. The CDR3 sequence is 14 residues long. Germline V gene lookup returns CDR1 MDHEN and CDR2 SYDVKM. J gave up 7 bases and V 5 bases, and 7 bases lay outside the gene matches. Sequences were obtained from peripheral blood. The sequence derives from a woman aged 18-29 years with acute or convalescent COVID-19. V usage is TRBV28 and J usage is TRBJ2-2; 7 bases align to TRBD1. The DNA for the CDR3 is TGTGCCAGCAGTAGAGGGGGCCTGGGCGGGGAGCTGTTTTTT. Its translation is CASSRGGLGGELFF. Full variable domain (outside the CDR3, taken from reference TRBV28 and TRBJ2-2): DVKVTQSSRYLVKRTGEKVFLECVQDMDHENMFWYRQDPGLGLRLIYFSYDVKMKEKGDIPEGYSVSREKKERFSLILESASTNQTSMYLCASSRGGLGGELFFGEGSRLTVL.